This TCR beta chain was retrieved from a study of shared clonotypes between healthy human individuals. The assay was immunoSEQ multiplex PCR, and TCRdb's table has in-frame clones only and misses some. The sample lists fewer than 3 million clones, 85% to 95% seen once, with roughly 0.34% in the top ten. V was trimmed by 4 bases and J by 0 bases, leaving 13 bases between them. The length of the CDR3 is 16 residues. CDR1 and CDR2 from the germline V gene are LNHDA and SQIVND (reference sequence). Subsets obtained from CD4+ cells comprised CD45RA+ naive and CD45RA-negative memory cells. The sample taken for sequencing was naive CD4+ T cells from PBMCs. Subset described: CD45RA+ positively selected. The chain has TRBV19 and TRBJ1-3; no clear D. The clonotype comes from a man between 18 and 35 years old in good health. Some clones in this sample may be carry-over from other donors' samples. CDR3 coding DNA: TGTGCCAGTAGTAATCTTCCGGCCTGCTCTGGAAACACCATATATTTT. Residues: CASSNLPACSGNTIYF.